A single TCR beta chain is shown here with its context. The record originates from a study of T cells after somatic rescue of genetic block. The protocol was immunoSEQ multiplex PCR, while the TCRdb copy is restricted to in-frame clones and leaves out a portion. In the table there are 110,000 or so clones, about 90% of which are singletons. This CDR3 contains 14 residues. V was pared by 4 bases and J by 9 bases, with 18 bases between. The TCR was taken from a woman younger than 35. The specimen was peripheral blood mononuclear cells (PBMCs). The rearrangement uses TRBV23-1 and TRBJ2-5; D is possibly TRBD1 or TRBD2 (5 bases each). TRBV23-1 has ORF status, its function being uncertain. The CDR3 region has the DNA TGCGCCAGCAGTCCTACCGGGCAGGGACGGGCCCAGTACTTC. It codes for CASSPTGQGRAQYF.